A selection of T cell receptor beta chains follows, all from one sample in a study of T cells in Graves' hyperthyroidism and ophthalmopathy. One entry per CDR3 protein, called by TCRdb with MiXCR from the multiplex PCR reads. The sample contains about 840,000 distinct CDR3 sequences, about 38% of which appear only once. Specimen: blood. The receptors were sampled from a man aged 18 to 29 with Graves' hyperthyroidism. CDR3s include the opening cysteine and the closing phenylalanine or tryptophan. The D gene is left open where the match is weak. Clone size, where shown, is once, few, many, or a class for clones that have expanded.

v_call: TRBV7-2; j_call: TRBJ1-1; clone_size: few; d_call: .; cdr3_nt: TGTGCCAGCAGCCGAAGGCGGGGGGGCACTGAAGCTTTCTTT; cdr3_aa: CASSRRRGGTEAFF
v_call: TRBV7-3; j_call: TRBJ2-7; clone_size: .; d_call: .; cdr3_nt: TGTGCCAGCAGCTTAAATGCGGGATACGAGCAGTACTTC; cdr3_aa: CASSLNAGYEQYF
v_call: TRBV2; j_call: TRBJ1-5; clone_size: many; d_call: .; cdr3_nt: TGTGCCAGCAGTGAGAGGGTTCGGAACAAACAGCCCCAGCATTTT; cdr3_aa: CASSERVRNKQPQHF
v_call: TRBV7-9; j_call: TRBJ2-5; clone_size: .; d_call: .; cdr3_nt: TGTGCCAGCAGCTTGGGAGGGGGCGGTGTTGAAGAGACCCAGTACTTC; cdr3_aa: CASSLGGGGVEETQYF
v_call: TRBV27; j_call: TRBJ2-5; clone_size: .; d_call: .; cdr3_nt: TGTGCCAGCAGTTTTCTCCCAGCGAATCAAGAGACCCAGTACTTC; cdr3_aa: CASSFLPANQETQYF
v_call: TRBV15; j_call: TRBJ1-6; clone_size: many; d_call: TRBD1; cdr3_nt: TGTGCCACCAGCAGAGCATATACAGGGGATAATTCACCCCTCCACTTT; cdr3_aa: CATSRAYTGDNSPLHF
v_call: TRBV12-3/TRBV12-4; j_call: TRBJ2-7; clone_size: .; d_call: TRBD1; cdr3_nt: TGTGCCAGCTCCGGGGGGGACAGGGGAGCCGAGCAGTACTTC; cdr3_aa: CASSGGDRGAEQYF
v_call: TRBV6-2/TRBV6-3; j_call: TRBJ2-5; clone_size: .; d_call: .; cdr3_nt: TGTGCCAGCAGCAAACAGAGGAGGGGCGCTGACCAAGAGACCCAGTACTTC; cdr3_aa: CASSKQRRGADQETQYF
v_call: TRBV12-3/TRBV12-4; j_call: TRBJ2-5; clone_size: .; d_call: .; cdr3_nt: TGTGCCAGCAGTTCAATCACCGGGGGTGTGGGGGAGACCCAGTACTTC; cdr3_aa: CASSSITGGVGETQYF
v_call: TRBV2; j_call: TRBJ1-2; clone_size: few; d_call: .; cdr3_nt: TGTGCCAGCAGACGGGGAGGATACTATGGCTACACCTTC; cdr3_aa: CASRRGGYYGYTF
v_call: TRBV2; j_call: TRBJ1-1; clone_size: many; d_call: .; cdr3_nt: TGTGCCAGCAGTGACGACGGTCCGAAGGGTGCTTTCTTT; cdr3_aa: CASSDDGPKGAFF
v_call: TRBV2; j_call: TRBJ1-2; clone_size: .; d_call: .; cdr3_nt: TGTGCCAGCAGTGAAATGGGCAGGGGTAACTATGGCTACACCTTC; cdr3_aa: CASSEMGRGNYGYTF
v_call: TRBV7-9; j_call: TRBJ2-7; clone_size: few; d_call: .; cdr3_nt: TGTGCCAGCCAGCTGGGTGTCAACTACGAGCAGTACTTC; cdr3_aa: CASQLGVNYEQYF
v_call: TRBV6-5; j_call: TRBJ1-5; clone_size: .; d_call: TRBD1; cdr3_nt: TGTGCCAGCAGTTTAGACAGGGCGAACAATCAGCCCCAGCATTTT; cdr3_aa: CASSLDRANNQPQHF
v_call: TRBV29-1; j_call: TRBJ1-2; clone_size: .; d_call: .; cdr3_nt: TGCAGCGTTGAACGGACTACAGGGACCCAAAACTATGGCTACACCTTC; cdr3_aa: CSVERTTGTQNYGYTF
v_call: TRBV19; j_call: TRBJ1-1; clone_size: few; d_call: .; cdr3_nt: TGTGCCAGTAGTATACGGGAGGGCGCGAACACTGAAGCTTTCTTT; cdr3_aa: CASSIREGANTEAFF
v_call: TRBV2; j_call: TRBJ2-6; clone_size: .; d_call: TRBD1; cdr3_nt: TGTGCCAGCAGTGAGGGTAAGGGGGCGCTGGCCAACGTCCTGACTTTC; cdr3_aa: CASSEGKGALANVLTF
v_call: TRBV19; j_call: TRBJ2-2; clone_size: .; d_call: TRBD2; cdr3_nt: TGTGCCAGTAGTATACCTCTAGCGGGAGGGCCGATCGGCACCGGGGAGCTGTTTTTT; cdr3_aa: CASSIPLAGGPIGTGELFF
v_call: TRBV4-3; j_call: TRBJ1-1; clone_size: .; d_call: .; cdr3_nt: TGCGCCAGCAGCCAAGATACGGGTCTCGGAAGCACTGAAGCTTTCTTT; cdr3_aa: CASSQDTGLGSTEAFF
v_call: TRBV5-1; j_call: TRBJ2-7; clone_size: .; d_call: .; cdr3_nt: TGCGCCAGCAGCTTGGCATCTACAGACCTCTACCCCTACGAGCAGTACTTC; cdr3_aa: CASSLASTDLYPYEQYF
v_call: TRBV7-2; j_call: TRBJ2-7; clone_size: few; d_call: TRBD2; cdr3_nt: TGTGCCAGCAGCTCATCTAGCGGGAGGGGATACGAGCAGTACTTC; cdr3_aa: CASSSSSGRGYEQYF
v_call: TRBV4-1; j_call: TRBJ1-1; clone_size: few; d_call: .; cdr3_nt: TGCGCCAGCAGCCATCTCAGGACCGGGATTGAAGCTTTCTTT; cdr3_aa: CASSHLRTGIEAFF
v_call: TRBV7-2; j_call: TRBJ1-1; clone_size: .; d_call: TRBD1; cdr3_nt: TGCGCCAGCAGCCAAGCGGCAGGGGGGAGCACTGAAGCTTTCTTT; cdr3_aa: CASSQAAGGSTEAFF
v_call: TRBV2; j_call: TRBJ1-5; clone_size: few; d_call: .; cdr3_nt: TGTGCCAGCAGCTTATCATCCAGCCTCGGGGCCCAGCATTTT; cdr3_aa: CASSLSSSLGAQHF
v_call: TRBV6-1; j_call: TRBJ2-7; clone_size: .; d_call: TRBD1; cdr3_nt: TGTGCCAGCAGTCCGGACAGGGACCCCTACGAGCAGTACTTC; cdr3_aa: CASSPDRDPYEQYF
v_call: TRBV2; j_call: TRBJ1-1; clone_size: .; d_call: .; cdr3_nt: TGTGCCAGCAGTTACTCAGCGACATGGGACATGAACACTGAAGCTTTCTTT; cdr3_aa: CASSYSATWDMNTEAFF
v_call: TRBV29-1; j_call: TRBJ1-2; clone_size: few; d_call: TRBD1; cdr3_nt: TGCAGCGTTGAAGAGGGGACAGGGCGCGGCTACACCTTC; cdr3_aa: CSVEEGTGRGYTF
v_call: TRBV20-1; j_call: TRBJ1-1; clone_size: .; d_call: .; cdr3_nt: TGCAGTGCTAGAATGCTACAGGGCCGGACTGAAGCTTTCTTT; cdr3_aa: CSARMLQGRTEAFF
v_call: TRBV24-1; j_call: TRBJ1-2; clone_size: few; d_call: .; cdr3_nt: TGTGCCACCAGTGACCGGACACACCGGGGAGGCTACACCTTC; cdr3_aa: CATSDRTHRGGYTF
v_call: TRBV20-1; j_call: TRBJ2-5; clone_size: .; d_call: TRBD2; cdr3_nt: TGCAGTGCTAGACCCGGGACTAGCGGGAGTGGGGAGACCCAGTACTTC; cdr3_aa: CSARPGTSGSGETQYF
v_call: TRBV9; j_call: TRBJ2-6; clone_size: .; d_call: TRBD1; cdr3_nt: TGTGCCAGCAGCGTAGAGGCAGGGGGCAACGTCCTGACTTTC; cdr3_aa: CASSVEAGGNVLTF
v_call: TRBV2; j_call: TRBJ2-5; clone_size: many; d_call: .; cdr3_nt: TGTGCCAGCAGTGAACAAGCGGTGCAACAAGAGACCCAGTACTTC; cdr3_aa: CASSEQAVQQETQYF
v_call: TRBV7-2; j_call: TRBJ1-3; clone_size: .; d_call: TRBD1; cdr3_nt: TGTGCCAGCAGCGCGGGGACAGAAGCAGGAAACACCATATATTTT; cdr3_aa: CASSAGTEAGNTIYF
v_call: TRBV7-3; j_call: TRBJ2-2; clone_size: .; d_call: TRBD1; cdr3_nt: TGTGCCAGCAGCTCCCGGGACAGGGACACCGGGGAGCTGTTTTTT; cdr3_aa: CASSSRDRDTGELFF
v_call: TRBV7-9; j_call: TRBJ1-5; clone_size: .; d_call: .; cdr3_nt: TGTGCCAGCAGCTTAGAGGACAGCCCCTGGCCCATTTTT; cdr3_aa: CASSLEDSPWPIF
v_call: TRBV12-3/TRBV12-4; j_call: TRBJ1-1; clone_size: once; d_call: .; cdr3_nt: TGTGCCAGCAGTCCCCCAACCGGGTCTCGGAACACTGAAGCTTTCTTT; cdr3_aa: CASSPPTGSRNTEAFF
v_call: TRBV7-2; j_call: TRBJ1-2; clone_size: once; d_call: .; cdr3_nt: TGTGCCAGCAGCCCGATAGCGGGAAGGGCGGGCTATGGCTACACCTTC; cdr3_aa: CASSPIAGRAGYGYTF
v_call: TRBV12-3/TRBV12-4; j_call: TRBJ1-5; clone_size: many; d_call: .; cdr3_nt: TGTGCCAGCAGTCACAGGGTAAGCAATCAGCCCCAGCATTTT; cdr3_aa: CASSHRVSNQPQHF
v_call: TRBV14; j_call: TRBJ1-1; clone_size: many; d_call: .; cdr3_nt: TGTGCCAGCAAGGAGGAGGTGAACACTGAAGCTTTCTTT; cdr3_aa: CASKEEVNTEAFF
v_call: TRBV15; j_call: TRBJ1-5; clone_size: .; d_call: .; cdr3_nt: TGTGCCACCAGCAGCAAGACCGGGACATACAATCAGCCCCAGCATTTT; cdr3_aa: CATSSKTGTYNQPQHF
v_call: TRBV7-9; j_call: TRBJ2-7; clone_size: few; d_call: TRBD1; cdr3_nt: TGTGCCAGCAGCTCCGTAGGACAGGCGAGCTCCTACGAGCAGTACTTC; cdr3_aa: CASSSVGQASSYEQYF
v_call: TRBV9; j_call: TRBJ2-7; clone_size: few; d_call: TRBD2; cdr3_nt: TGTGCCAGCAGCGTCGGCGGGACTAGCGGTTCCTACGAGCAGTACTTC; cdr3_aa: CASSVGGTSGSYEQYF
v_call: TRBV7-8; j_call: TRBJ2-5; clone_size: .; d_call: TRBD1; cdr3_nt: TGTGCTAGCAACCCTTCAGGACAGGAAGAGACCCAGTACTTC; cdr3_aa: CASNPSGQEETQYF
v_call: TRBV7-2; j_call: TRBJ2-1; clone_size: .; d_call: .; cdr3_nt: TGTGCCAGCAGCTTAGAAGCGAGCTCCTACAATGAGCAGTTCTTC; cdr3_aa: CASSLEASSYNEQFF
v_call: TRBV19; j_call: TRBJ1-1; clone_size: few; d_call: TRBD1; cdr3_nt: TGTGCCAGTAGTATGGGACAGGGGCATACTGAAGCTTTCTTT; cdr3_aa: CASSMGQGHTEAFF
v_call: TRBV7-9; j_call: TRBJ1-3; clone_size: .; d_call: .; cdr3_nt: TGTGCCAGCAGCCCAAGGGCCATCTCTGGAAACACCATATATTTT; cdr3_aa: CASSPRAISGNTIYF
v_call: TRBV7-9; j_call: TRBJ1-2; clone_size: .; d_call: .; cdr3_nt: TGTGCCAGCAGCTTAGCGCCAGATAGACCCTATGGCTACACCTTC; cdr3_aa: CASSLAPDRPYGYTF
v_call: TRBV10-3; j_call: TRBJ1-5; clone_size: .; d_call: TRBD1; cdr3_nt: TGTGCCAGCAGTGGATGGACAGGGGGCAGCAATCAGCCCCAGCATTTT; cdr3_aa: CASSGWTGGSNQPQHF
v_call: TRBV7-2; j_call: TRBJ2-6; clone_size: .; d_call: TRBD2; cdr3_nt: TGTGCCAGCAGTTACTCGACTAGCGCATACTCTGGGGCCAACGTCCTGACTTTC; cdr3_aa: CASSYSTSAYSGANVLTF
v_call: TRBV29-1; j_call: TRBJ2-3; clone_size: many; d_call: .; cdr3_nt: TGCAGCGTTTTTACGGTCACCACAGATACGCAGTATTTT; cdr3_aa: CSVFTVTTDTQYF
v_call: TRBV5-5; j_call: TRBJ1-1; clone_size: few; d_call: TRBD1; cdr3_nt: TGTGCCAGCAGCTGGCACAGGGGGGGGACTGAAGCTTTCTTT; cdr3_aa: CASSWHRGGTEAFF
v_call: TRBV5-1; j_call: TRBJ1-2; clone_size: few; d_call: .; cdr3_nt: TGCGCCAGCAGCTCGGACAAGTTCGAGATCTATGGCTACACCTTC; cdr3_aa: CASSSDKFEIYGYTF
v_call: TRBV5-6; j_call: TRBJ2-2; clone_size: .; d_call: .; cdr3_nt: TGTGCCAGCAGCCCTGGGTGGCAGAAGAACACCGGGGAGCTGTTTTTT; cdr3_aa: CASSPGWQKNTGELFF
v_call: TRBV19; j_call: TRBJ1-2; clone_size: many; d_call: TRBD1; cdr3_nt: TGTGCCAGTAGTATCTCAGGACAGGGACCCGATGGCTACACCTTC; cdr3_aa: CASSISGQGPDGYTF
v_call: TRBV15; j_call: TRBJ1-4; clone_size: many; d_call: .; cdr3_nt: TGTGCCACCAGCAGAGTTAGTCCAACTAATGAAAAACTGTTTTTT; cdr3_aa: CATSRVSPTNEKLFF
v_call: TRBV7-9; j_call: TRBJ2-7; clone_size: .; d_call: .; cdr3_nt: TGTGCCAGCAGCTCAGTCGCGGGATATGGACGCGAGCAGTACTTC; cdr3_aa: CASSSVAGYGREQYF